The 19 T cell receptor beta chains listed next were all sequenced from one sample in a study of CD8+ T cells in alopecia areata. In each case, RNA was isolated and then reverse transcribed into cDNA as the sequencing template. Assay: immunoSEQ multiplex PCR; the TCRdb copy retains only in-frame clones and omits some. The sample includes just over 150,000 clones, 45% to 60% of them seen just once. Source: CD8+ T cells sorted from blood, taken at week 0. Source of these receptors: a human donor with alopecia areata.

The chain has TRBV7-2 and TRBJ1-1, with a weak D call TRBD1 (6 bases). The CDR3 runs to 14 residues. Germline CDR1 SGHTA, CDR2 FQGNSA. Trimming pared 5 bases from V and 6 bases from J, leaving 16 bases between. For the CDR3, the DNA is TGTGCCAGCAGCCGAAAGGGGGAGTTCGCTGAAGCTTTCTTT. Residues: CASSRKGEFAEAFF.

In its sample, this clone was seen a few times. The chain couples TRBV27 to TRBJ2-4; tentatively, D is TRBD1 (8 bases). CDR3 length: 14 amino acids. V lost 5 bases, J lost 7 bases, and 15 bases lay in between. Germline CDR1 and CDR2: MNHEY and SMNVEV (reference sequence). The CDR3 coding sequence is TGTGCCAGCAGTACCAACAGGGGGGGGAACATTCAGTACTTC. Protein product: CASSTNRGGNIQYF.

This clone was counted a few times. The rearrangement links TRBV9 to TRBJ2-1, with D possibly being TRBD1 or TRBD2 (5 bases each). V lost 2 bases, J lost 5 bases, and 14 bases lay in between. The V gene's germline CDR1 is SGDLS and CDR2 YYNGEE. There are 15 residues in the CDR3. DNA of the CDR3: TGTGCCAGCAGCGTCCGGGACGAAGCACACAATGAGCAGTTCTTC. Protein product: CASSVRDEAHNEQFF.

This clone was observed a handful of times. The J gene is TRBJ2-1, the V gene TRBV29-1; TRBD2 matches 7 bases. Looked up from germline, CDR1 is SQVTM and CDR2 is ANQGSEA. V shed 7 bases and J 12 bases; nucleotides not matched to a gene: 21. This CDR3 region has 15 residues. The CDR3 nucleotides read TGCAGCGCCCAAAGTGGGCTAGCGGTTACTGAGGGGCAGTTCTTC. It yields the protein CSAQSGLAVTEGQFF.

A few counts support this clone. The V call is TRBV29-1, the J call TRBJ1-2; 8 bases align to TRBD1. V gave up 6 bases and J gave up 8 bases; unmatched junction bases: 5. The CDR3 is made up of 11 amino acids. In germline, CDR1 is SQVTM, CDR2 ANQGSEA. The DNA of the CDR3 is TGCAGCGTCCCGAGGACAGGGGGCTACACCTTC. It codes for CSVPRTGGYTF.

This clone was found a few times. The chain is built from TRBV10-3 and TRBJ1-1; 7 positions agree with TRBD1. Germline trimming cut 2 bases from V and 8 bases from J; bases unmatched to any gene: 5. The CDR3 is made up of 13 amino acids. CDR1 is ENHRY, CDR2 SYGVKD, per germline. The CDR3 protein is CAISEGSDREAFF. The DNA of the CDR3 is TGTGCCATCAGTGAGGGTTCGGACAGGGAAGCTTTCTTT.

This clone was observed at least ten times. This chain uses TRBV19 with TRBJ1-1; weak D call: TRBD1 (6 bases). The CDR3 is 14 amino acids. Germline CDR1 reads LNHDA; CDR2 reads SQIVND (reference sequence). Trimming removed 1 base from V and 5 bases from J, with 11 bases in between. DNA for the CDR3: TGTGCCAGTAGTATAGGGGGGGCTAGGACTGAAGCTTTCTTT. Its translation is CASSIGGARTEAFF.

The rearrangement links TRBV29-1 to TRBJ2-7; D gene unclear. The CDR3 is made up of 11 amino acids. Trimming stripped 7 bases from V and 3 bases from J, with 10 bases between. Germline V gene data show CDR1 as SQVTM and CDR2 as ANQGSEA. Here the CDR3 DNA reads TGCAGCGCAACGGTGGGCTACGAGCAGTACTTC. It specifies CSATVGYEQYF.

This clone was found many times. This chain connects TRBV27 to TRBJ1-4; tentative D call: TRBD1 (6 bases). Trimming cost V 5 bases and J 6 bases, with 16 bases left between them. The germline V gene encodes CDR1 MNHEY and CDR2 SMNVEV (reference sequence). The CDR3 loop spans 15 amino acids. CDR3 protein: CASSAQGFGDEKLFF. CDR3 bases: TGTGCCAGCAGTGCACAGGGTTTCGGCGATGAAAAACTGTTTTTT. Drawing the rest from reference TRBV27 and TRBJ1-4, the complete variable domain is EAQVTQNPRYLITVTGKKLTVTCSQNMNHEYMSWYRQDPGLGLRQIYYSMNVEVTDKGDVPEGYKVSRKEKRNFPLILESPSPNQTSLYFCASSAQGFGDEKLFFGSGTQLSVL.

This clone was counted between two and nine times. V usage is TRBV19 and J usage is TRBJ1-1; TRBD1 agrees at 9 bases. From germline, CDR1 is LNHDA and CDR2 SQIVND (reference sequence). The length of the CDR3 is 12 residues. J gave up 6 bases and V 7 bases, and 3 bases lay outside the gene matches. The CDR3 loop is CASTDRGSEAFF. In DNA form, the CDR3 reads TGTGCCAGTACGGACAGGGGTTCTGAAGCTTTCTTT.

The chain links TRBV30 to TRBJ2-7; D ambiguous. Germline loops: CDR1 GTSNPN, CDR2 SVGIG (reference sequence). CDR3 length equals 11 residues. Trimming pared 1 base from V and 4 bases from J, leaving 5 bases between. The chain's CDR3 is CAWSDLYEQYF. The CDR3 DNA follows: TGTGCCTGGAGTGATTTGTACGAGCAGTACTTC.

Remarks on this clone: The sample has other DNA sequences that encode this CDR3 too. The chain couples TRBV5-1 to TRBJ1-2; D uncertain. The V end lost 0 bases, the J end lost 6 bases, and 6 bases lay between the germline ends. The length of the CDR3 is 12 residues. Germline CDR1 reads SGHRS; CDR2 reads YFSETQ. The DNA for the CDR3 is TGCGCCAGCAGCTTGGGCGGGGATGGCTACACCTTC. Protein: CASSLGGDGYTF.

This chain links TRBV27 with TRBJ2-5; possible D gene TRBD2, 6 bases. The CDR3 is 17 amino acids. Germline V gene data show CDR1 as MNHEY and CDR2 as SMNVEV (reference sequence). V was pared by 2 bases and J by 4 bases, with 20 bases between. Here the CDR3 DNA reads TGTGCCAGCAGTTTACGGATGGAGGGTCTGAAAGGAGAGACCCAGTACTTC. Amino acids: CASSLRMEGLKGETQYF.

This sequence joins TRBV7-2 and TRBJ1-1; D possibly corresponds to TRBD1 (6 bases). Germline CDR1 and CDR2: SGHTA and FQGNSA. The V gene lost 2 bases and the J gene lost 0 bases, with 16 bases spanning the gap. This CDR3 has 17 residues. CDR3 nucleotides: TGTGCCAGCAGCTTACCGCCTTGGACAGAGATGAACACTGAAGCTTTCTTT. Protein: CASSLPPWTEMNTEAFF.

The chain uses TRBV6-1 and TRBJ1-2; TRBD1 might be the D (5 bases). CDR1 and CDR2 from the germline V gene are MNHNS and SASEGT. The V end was cut by 0 bases, the J end by 7 bases, with 15 bases between. There are 15 residues in the CDR3. As DNA, the CDR3 is TGTGCCAGCAGTGAAGCGCTTCAGCAGGGTCGTGGCTACACCTTC. Translated, it gives CASSEALQQGRGYTF.

The rearrangement joins TRBV7-8 to TRBJ1-2; D uncertain. Trimming removed 1 base from V and 8 bases from J, with 14 bases in between. Per the germline V gene, CDR1 is SGHVS and CDR2 is FQNEAQ. The CDR3 is 14 amino acids. The CDR3 bases are TGTGCCAGCAGCTTAGGGACGTCAGCGCGGGGCTACACCTTC. Protein product: CASSLGTSARGYTF.

The rearrangement joins TRBV4-3 to TRBJ2-1; perhaps TRBD1 as D (6 bases). Germline loops: CDR1 LGHNA, CDR2 YSLEER. This CDR3 comprises 14 residues. V was shortened by 3 bases and J by 10 bases, with 16 bases between the two germline ends. CDR3 region: CASSHTTGVREQFF. Written as DNA, the CDR3 is TGCGCCAGCAGCCACACGACAGGAGTTAGGGAGCAGTTCTTC.

The count of this clone is one. CDR3 bases: TGTGCCAGCAGCGCCGCACTTCTCAGATCCCTCCACTTT. Translating gives CASSAALLRSLHF. The rearrangement links TRBV2 to TRBJ1-6; the D is unclear. The germline V and J ends were trimmed by 6 bases and 14 bases, with 17 bases remaining between them. Germline V gives CDR1 SNHLY, CDR2 FYNNEI. This CDR3 spans 13 amino acids. The variable domain in full, with the rest retrieved from reference TRBV2 and TRBJ1-6, is EPEVTQTPSHQVTQMGQEVILRCVPISNHLYFYWYRQILGQKVEFLVSFYNNEISEKSEIFDDQFSVERPDGSNFTLKIRSTKLEDSAMYFCASSAALLRSLHFGNGTRLTVT.

In the case of this clone: Within the sample, other DNA sequences also encode this same CDR3. The chain combines TRBV30 with TRBJ2-1; no clear D gene. The germline V gene encodes CDR1 GTSNPN and CDR2 SVGIG (reference sequence). Trimming took 1 base from V and 1 from J, leaving 5 bases between them. This CDR3 is 13 amino acids long. The CDR3 loop reads CAWSGTSYNEQFF. In DNA form, the CDR3 reads TGTGCCTGGAGTGGTACATCCTACAATGAGCAGTTCTTC.